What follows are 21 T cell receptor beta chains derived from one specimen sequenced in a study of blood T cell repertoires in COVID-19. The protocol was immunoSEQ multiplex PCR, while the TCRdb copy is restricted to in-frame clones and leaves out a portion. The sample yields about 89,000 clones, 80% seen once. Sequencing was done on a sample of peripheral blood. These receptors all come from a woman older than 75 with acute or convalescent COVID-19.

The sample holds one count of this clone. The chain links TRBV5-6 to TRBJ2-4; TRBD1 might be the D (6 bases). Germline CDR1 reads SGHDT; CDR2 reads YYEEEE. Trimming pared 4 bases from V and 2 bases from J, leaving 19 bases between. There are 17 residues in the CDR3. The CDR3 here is CASSADRDKVPKNIQYF. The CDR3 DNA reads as TGTGCCAGCAGCGCCGACCGGGACAAGGTGCCCAAAAACATTCAGTACTTC. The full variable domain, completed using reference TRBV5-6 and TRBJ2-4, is DAGVTQSPTHLIKTRGQQVTLRCSPKSGHDTVSWYQQALGQGPQFIFQYYEEEERQRGNFPDRFSGHQFPNYSSELNVNALLLGDSALYLCASSADRDKVPKNIQYFGAGTRLSVL.

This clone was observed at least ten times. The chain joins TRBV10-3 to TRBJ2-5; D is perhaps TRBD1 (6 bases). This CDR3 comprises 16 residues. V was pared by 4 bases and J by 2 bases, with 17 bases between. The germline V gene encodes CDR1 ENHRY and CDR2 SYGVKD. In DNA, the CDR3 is TGTGCCATCAGTGGCTCCGGGACAAGGATACAAGAGACCCAGTACTTC. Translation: CAISGSGTRIQETQYF.

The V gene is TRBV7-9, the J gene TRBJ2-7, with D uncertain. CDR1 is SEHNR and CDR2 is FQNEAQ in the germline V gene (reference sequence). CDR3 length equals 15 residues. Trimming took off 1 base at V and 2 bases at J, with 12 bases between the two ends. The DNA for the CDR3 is TGTGCCAGCAGCTTAGGTCATCTAAATCCCTACGAGCAGTACTTC. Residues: CASSLGHLNPYEQYF.

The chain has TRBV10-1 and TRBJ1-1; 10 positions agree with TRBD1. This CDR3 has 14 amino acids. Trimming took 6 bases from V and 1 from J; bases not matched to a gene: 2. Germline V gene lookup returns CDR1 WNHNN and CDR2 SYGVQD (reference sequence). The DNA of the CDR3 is TGCGCCAGCAGGACAGGGGGCGCGAACACTGAAGCTTTCTTT. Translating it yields CASRTGGANTEAFF.

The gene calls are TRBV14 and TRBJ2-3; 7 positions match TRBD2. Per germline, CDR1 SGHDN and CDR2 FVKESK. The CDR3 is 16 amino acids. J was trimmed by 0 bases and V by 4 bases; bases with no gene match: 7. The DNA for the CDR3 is TGTGCCAGCAGCCGGCTGGGGCGGGGGAGCACAGATACGCAGTATTTT. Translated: CASSRLGRGSTDTQYF.

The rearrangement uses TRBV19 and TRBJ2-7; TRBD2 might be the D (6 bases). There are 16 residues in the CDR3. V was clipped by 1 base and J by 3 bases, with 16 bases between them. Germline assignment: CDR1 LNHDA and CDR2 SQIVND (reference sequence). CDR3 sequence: CASSIGPPGALYEQYF. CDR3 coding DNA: TGTGCCAGTAGTATAGGTCCCCCGGGAGCCCTCTACGAGCAGTACTTC.

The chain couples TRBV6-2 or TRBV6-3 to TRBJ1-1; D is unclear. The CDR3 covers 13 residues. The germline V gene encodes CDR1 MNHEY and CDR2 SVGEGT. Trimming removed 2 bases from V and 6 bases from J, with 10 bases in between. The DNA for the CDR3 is TGTGCCAGCAGTTACGGCAAAATGGCTGAAGCTTTCTTT. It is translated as CASSYGKMAEAFF.

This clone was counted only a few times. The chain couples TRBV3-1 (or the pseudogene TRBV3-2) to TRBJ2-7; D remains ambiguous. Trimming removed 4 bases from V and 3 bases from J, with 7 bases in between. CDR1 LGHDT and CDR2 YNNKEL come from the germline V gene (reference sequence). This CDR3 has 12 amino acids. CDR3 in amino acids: CASSRSGYEQYF. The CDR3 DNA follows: TGTGCCAGCAGCCGGTCGGGCTACGAGCAGTACTTC.

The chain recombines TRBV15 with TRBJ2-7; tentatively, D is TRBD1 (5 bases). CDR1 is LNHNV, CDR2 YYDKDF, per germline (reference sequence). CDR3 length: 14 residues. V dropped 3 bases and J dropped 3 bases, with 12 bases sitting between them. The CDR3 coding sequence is TGTGCCACCAGCAGTGGTAGGGGATACTACGAGCAGTACTTC. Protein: CATSSGRGYYEQYF.

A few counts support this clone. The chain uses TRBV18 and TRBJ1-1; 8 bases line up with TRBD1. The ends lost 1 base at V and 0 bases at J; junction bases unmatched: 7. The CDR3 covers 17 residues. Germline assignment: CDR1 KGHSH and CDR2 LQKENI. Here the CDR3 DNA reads TGTGCCAGCTCACCACGGGCAGGGGGCGCCATGAACACTGAAGCTTTCTTT. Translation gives CASSPRAGGAMNTEAFF.

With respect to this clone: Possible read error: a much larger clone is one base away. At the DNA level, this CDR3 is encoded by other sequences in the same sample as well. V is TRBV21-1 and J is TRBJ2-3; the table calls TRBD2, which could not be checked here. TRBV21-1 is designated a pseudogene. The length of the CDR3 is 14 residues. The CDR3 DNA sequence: TGTGCCAGTAGCAAAGGGGAGGGGATGAATACGCAGTATTTT. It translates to CASSKGEGMNTQYF.

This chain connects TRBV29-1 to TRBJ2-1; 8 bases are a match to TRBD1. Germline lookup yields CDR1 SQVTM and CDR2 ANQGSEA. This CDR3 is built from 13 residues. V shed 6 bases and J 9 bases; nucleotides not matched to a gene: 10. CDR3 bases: TGCAGCGTAAGGGACAGGCAAGGTAGTGAGCAGTTCTTC. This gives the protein CSVRDRQGSEQFF.

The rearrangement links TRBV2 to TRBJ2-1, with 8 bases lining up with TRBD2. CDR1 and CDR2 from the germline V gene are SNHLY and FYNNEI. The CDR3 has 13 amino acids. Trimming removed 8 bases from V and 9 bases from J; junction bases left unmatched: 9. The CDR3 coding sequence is TGTGCCAGCGGAGCGGGAGTGTCGGGTGAGCAGTTCTTC. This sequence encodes CASGAGVSGEQFF.

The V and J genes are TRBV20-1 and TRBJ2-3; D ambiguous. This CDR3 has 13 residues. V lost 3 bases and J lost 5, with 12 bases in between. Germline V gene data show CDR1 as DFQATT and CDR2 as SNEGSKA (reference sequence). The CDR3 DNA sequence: TGCAGTGCTAGTCGAGTCGGTGGAGATACGCAGTATTTT. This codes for CSASRVGGDTQYF.

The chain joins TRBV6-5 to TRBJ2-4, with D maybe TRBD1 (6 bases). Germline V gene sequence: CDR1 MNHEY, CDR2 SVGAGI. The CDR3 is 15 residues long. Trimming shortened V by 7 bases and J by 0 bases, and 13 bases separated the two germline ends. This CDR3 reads CASTEQGIAKNIQYF. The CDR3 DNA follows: TGTGCCAGCACCGAGCAGGGGATAGCCAAAAACATTCAGTACTTC.

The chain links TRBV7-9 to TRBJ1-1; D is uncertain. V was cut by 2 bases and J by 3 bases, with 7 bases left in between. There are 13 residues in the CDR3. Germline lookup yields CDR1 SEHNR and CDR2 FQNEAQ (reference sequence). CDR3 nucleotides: TGTGCCAGCAGCTTAAGTTCGGACACTGAAGCTTTCTTT. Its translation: CASSLSSDTEAFF. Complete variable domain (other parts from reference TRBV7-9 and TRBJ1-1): DTGVSQNPRHKITKRGQNVTFRCDPISEHNRLYWYRQTLGQGPEFLTYFQNEAQLEKSRLLSDRFSAERPKGSFSTLEIQRTEQGDSAMYLCASSLSSDTEAFFGQGTRLTVV.

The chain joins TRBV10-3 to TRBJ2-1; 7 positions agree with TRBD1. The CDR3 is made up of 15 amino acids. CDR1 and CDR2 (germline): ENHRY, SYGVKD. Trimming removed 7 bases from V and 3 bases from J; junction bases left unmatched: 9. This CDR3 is CAITPSGQNYNEQFF. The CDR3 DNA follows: TGTGCCATCACCCCTTCGGGACAGAACTACAATGAGCAGTTCTTC.

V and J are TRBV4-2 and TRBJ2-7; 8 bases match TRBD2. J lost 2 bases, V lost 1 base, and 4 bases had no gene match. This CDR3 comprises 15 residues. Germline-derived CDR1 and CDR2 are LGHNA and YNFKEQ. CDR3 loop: CASSQVRGGPYEQYF. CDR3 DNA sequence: TGTGCCAGCAGCCAAGTCCGGGGGGGCCCCTACGAGCAGTACTTC.

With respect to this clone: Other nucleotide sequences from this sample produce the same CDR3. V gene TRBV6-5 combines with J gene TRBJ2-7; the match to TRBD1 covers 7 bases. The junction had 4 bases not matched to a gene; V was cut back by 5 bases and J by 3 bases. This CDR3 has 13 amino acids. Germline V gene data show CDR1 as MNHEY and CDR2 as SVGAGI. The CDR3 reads CASSQGQSYEQYF. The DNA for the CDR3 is TGTGCCAGCAGTCAGGGACAGAGCTACGAGCAGTACTTC.

Here the CDR3 DNA reads TGTGCCATCTCTAGCGGTAACTCCTACGAGCAGTACTTC. Its protein product is CAISSGNSYEQYF. The V and J genes are TRBV12-3 or TRBV12-4 and TRBJ2-7, with 7 bases that match TRBD2. The CDR3 spans 13 residues. The V and J ends lost 10 bases and 0 bases, in that order; junction bases with no gene match: 6.

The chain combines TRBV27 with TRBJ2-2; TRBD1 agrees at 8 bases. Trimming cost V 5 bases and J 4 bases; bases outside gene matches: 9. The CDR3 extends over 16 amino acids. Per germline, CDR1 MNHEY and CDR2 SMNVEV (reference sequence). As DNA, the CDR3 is TGTGCCAGCAGTCGAAGGGACAGGTCGAGCACCGGGGAGCTGTTTTTT. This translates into CASSRRDRSSTGELFF.